These 5 T cell receptor beta chains were sequenced from one sample in a study of cytomegalovirus exposure and HLA in healthy donors (dated by TCRdb to the late 2010s). Library preparation used the immunoSEQ multiplex PCR assay. Imported from immuneACCESS, the table was reduced by TCRdb to in-frame sequences with V and J called. These copies leave out some clones; in studies compared against another copy, an unresolved V gene accounts for under half, and the cause of the remainder is not known. The sample has fewer than 100,000 clones on record, roughly 91% of them singletons. The ten largest clones capture around 2.1% of the sample. The specimen was PBMCs. The receptor set was obtained from a man aged 25 to 40 in good health and CMV-seronegative.

The chain couples TRBV27 to TRBJ2-1; possibly TRBD1 for D (6 bases). The length of the CDR3 is 15 residues. The germline V gene has CDR1 MNHEY and CDR2 SMNVEV (reference sequence). V was cut by 5 bases and J by 0 bases, with 11 bases left in between. CDR3 in DNA: TGTGCCAGCAGTCGTACAGGGACCTCCTACAATGAGCAGTTCTTC. Protein: CASSRTGTSYNEQFF.

The chain recombines TRBV27 with TRBJ2-7, with 9 bases that match TRBD1. V was pared by 6 bases and J by 5 bases, with 8 bases of the junction left unmatched. The CDR3 has 14 residues. The germline V gene encodes CDR1 MNHEY and CDR2 SMNVEV (reference sequence). The CDR3 region is CASSFRDRAHEQYF. DNA of the CDR3: TGTGCCAGCAGCTTCCGGGACAGGGCCCACGAGCAGTACTTC.

V and J are TRBV21-1 and TRBJ1-3; no check of the table's D call, TRBD1, against the DNA was made. TRBV21-1 is noted as a pseudogene. The CDR3 consists of 17 residues. The CDR3 DNA is TGTGCCAGCAGCAAAAAGTGGGGGCAGGGGGTTAGAAACACCATATATTTT. Protein product: CASSKKWGQGVRNTIYF.

V gene TRBV28 combines with J gene TRBJ1-3; D unclear. Trimming removed 7 bases from V and 0 bases from J, with 7 bases in between. The germline gives CDR1 MDHEN, CDR2 SYDVKM. CDR3 length equals 13 residues. DNA for the CDR3: TGTGCCAGCATTACGGGCTCTGGAAACACCATATATTTT. Amino acids: CASITGSGNTIYF.

V usage is TRBV10-2 and J usage is TRBJ1-1; TRBD1 agrees at 7 bases. Per the germline V gene, CDR1 is WSHSY and CDR2 is SAAADI. The CDR3 covers 17 residues. V lost 6 bases to trimming and J lost 1 base; unmatched junction nucleotides: 14. In DNA form, the CDR3 reads TGCGCCAGCAGATTTGGGCAATTACAGGGGCCGAACACTGAAGCTTTCTTT. Amino acid sequence: CASRFGQLQGPNTEAFF.